The next 23 T cell receptor beta chains were all read from a single sample in a study of cytomegalovirus exposure and HLA in healthy donors. The PCR used 60 Vbeta and 13 Jbeta primers. The protocol was immunoSEQ multiplex PCR, while the TCRdb copy is restricted to in-frame clones and leaves out a portion. The sample yields under 130,000 clones, around 62% seen once. The sample taken for sequencing was PBMCs. The receptors here all came from a man aged 25-45 years in good health and CMV-seropositive.

This rearrangement joins TRBV28 to TRBJ1-4, with 7 bases fitting TRBD1. J was trimmed by 4 bases and V by 5 bases; bases with no gene match: 7. The CDR3 consists of 15 residues. CDR1 MDHEN and CDR2 SYDVKM come from the germline V gene. CDR3 nucleotides: TGTGCCAGCAGTGAAGGGGGCGTCGTTAATGAAAAACTGTTTTTT. It is translated as CASSEGGVVNEKLFF.

The chain is built from TRBV7-8 and TRBJ1-1; D remains ambiguous. The CDR3 contains 13 residues. From germline, CDR1 is SGHVS and CDR2 FQNEAQ. Between the trimmed V and J ends, which lost 3 bases and 1 base, there was a span of 6 bases. CDR3 DNA: TGTGCCAGCAGCTTTATTCGGAACACTGAAGCTTTCTTT. Its translation: CASSFIRNTEAFF.

The CDR3 loop is CATLGLATADTQYF. In DNA form, the CDR3 reads TGTGCCACTTTAGGACTAGCTACGGCAGATACGCAGTATTTT. The V call is TRBV10-3, the J call TRBJ2-3; 8 bases match TRBD2. The germline V gene encodes CDR1 ENHRY and CDR2 SYGVKD. The CDR3 covers 14 residues. Trimming cost V 10 bases and J 4 bases; bases outside gene matches: 10.

The genes are TRBV5-4 and TRBJ2-7, with D perhaps matching TRBD1 (6 bases). The germline gives CDR1 SGHNT, CDR2 YYREEE (reference sequence). The CDR3 spans 13 residues. Trimming cost V 2 bases and J 6 bases, with 12 bases left between them. CDR3 nucleotide sequence: TGTGCCAGCAGCTTTGCAGGGGAAGGCGAGCAGTACTTC. Its protein product is CASSFAGEGEQYF.

This clone was detected a few times. The chain links TRBV5-6 to TRBJ2-7, with TRBD1 identical over 12 bases. The CDR3 runs to 14 residues. Germline CDR1 and CDR2: SGHDT and YYEEEE. V gave up 3 bases and J gave up 11 bases; unmatched junction bases: 9. DNA for the CDR3: TGTGCCAGCAGCTCCTTGGGACAGGGGGCTGGGAAGTACTTC. It specifies CASSSLGQGAGKYF. The whole variable domain, remainder taken from reference TRBV5-6 and TRBJ2-7, is DAGVTQSPTHLIKTRGQQVTLRCSPKSGHDTVSWYQQALGQGPQFIFQYYEEEERQRGNFPDRFSGHQFPNYSSELNVNALLLGDSALYLCASSSLGQGAGKYFGPGTRLTVT.

This clone was counted a few times. An end of the junction differs from the germline gene, which may be a read error. The genes are TRBV5-1 and TRBJ2-3; D call uncertain. The CDR3 is made up of 15 amino acids. Germline V lookup: CDR1 SGHRS, CDR2 YFSETQ. The CDR3 coding sequence is TGCGCCAGCAGCTTGGTCGGCAGCCCCACAGACACGCAGTATTTT. It specifies CASSLVGSPTDTQYF.

The rearrangement joins TRBV7-8 to TRBJ2-7; D unresolved. The CDR3 totals 15 residues. The V gene's germline CDR1 is SGHVS and CDR2 FQNEAQ. Trimming took 0 bases from V and 0 from J, leaving 9 bases between them. CDR3 sequence: CASSLAGDISYEQYF. The CDR3 region has the DNA TGTGCCAGCAGCTTAGCAGGCGACATCTCCTACGAGCAGTACTTC.

The chain employs TRBV10-3 and TRBJ2-4; 8 bases align to TRBD2. The CDR3 has 16 residues. V trimming: 0 bases; J trimming: 10 bases; junction bases outside the gene matches: 11. CDR1 is ENHRY, CDR2 SYGVKD, per germline. The CDR3 DNA follows: TGTGCCATCAGTGAGTCGAATCAGGGAGCGGGGGCGATTCAGTACTTC. Translation gives CAISESNQGAGAIQYF.

This clone showed up just a few times. The rearrangement links TRBV2 to TRBJ1-4; a weak D match, TRBD1 (5 bases). Germline lookup yields CDR1 SNHLY and CDR2 FYNNEI. V lost 9 bases, J lost 3 bases, and 11 bases lay in between. This CDR3 spans 13 amino acids. In nucleotides, the CDR3 is TGTGCCAGTTTCAGGGATCCTAATGAAAAACTGTTTTTT. Translated, it gives CASFRDPNEKLFF.

The chain carries TRBV6-5 and TRBJ1-4; possibly TRBD1 for D (5 bases). Germline CDR1 is MNHEY and CDR2 is SVGAGI. V was shortened by 4 bases and J by 2 bases, with 11 bases between the two germline ends. The CDR3 covers 15 residues. Here the CDR3 reads CASSSPRDTNEKLFF. The CDR3 nucleotides read TGTGCCAGCAGTTCCCCCAGGGATACTAATGAAAAACTGTTTTTT.

V usage is TRBV5-1 and J usage is TRBJ1-5; 7 positions match TRBD1. This CDR3 has 14 amino acids. Germline V gene sequence: CDR1 SGHRS, CDR2 YFSETQ. V was pared by 4 bases and J by 2 bases, with 3 bases of the junction left unmatched. Here the CDR3 reads CASSKGQGNQPQHF. CDR3 nucleotides: TGCGCCAGCAGCAAAGGACAGGGCAATCAGCCCCAGCATTTT.

The CDR3 nucleotides are TGTGCCAGCAGCCGGACGGACAGCACCGGGGAGCTGTTTTTT. Translated, it gives CASSRTDSTGELFF. The chain carries TRBV7-9 and TRBJ2-2; maybe TRBD1 (6 bases). The CDR3 length is 14 residues. Trimming took off 5 bases at V and 4 bases at J, with 11 bases between the two ends. CDR1 and CDR2 (germline): SEHNR, FQNEAQ (reference sequence).

The rearrangement uses TRBV5-1 and TRBJ1-1, with D unresolved. V was cut by 5 bases and J by 3 bases, with 8 bases left in between. Per germline, CDR1 SGHRS and CDR2 YFSETQ. The CDR3 totals 12 residues. The CDR3 loop reads CASRERDTEAFF. The CDR3 coding sequence is TGCGCCAGCAGAGAACGGGACACTGAAGCTTTCTTT. Based on the CDR3 plus reference TRBV5-1 and TRBJ1-1, the full variable domain is KAGVTQTPRYLIKTRGQQVTLSCSPISGHRSVSWYQQTPGQGLQFLFEYFSETQRNKGNFPGRFSGRQFSNSRSEMNVSTLELGDSALYLCASRERDTEAFFGQGTRLTVV.

The chain combines TRBV10-3 with TRBJ1-5; 7 positions match TRBD1. The CDR3 totals 13 residues. J was trimmed by 8 bases and V by 4 bases; bases with no gene match: 5. Germline CDR1 is ENHRY and CDR2 is SYGVKD. CDR3 region: CAISGSGGEPQHF. CDR3 in DNA: TGTGCCATCAGTGGATCAGGGGGAGAGCCCCAGCATTTT.

The chain carries TRBV6-1 and TRBJ2-3, with 10 nucleotides matching TRBD2. V was pared by 6 bases and J by 3 bases, with 6 bases of the junction left unmatched. Germline V gene lookup returns CDR1 MNHNS and CDR2 SASEGT. This CDR3 has 15 residues. Here the CDR3 reads CASRETSGLTDTQYF. The DNA for the CDR3 is TGTGCCAGCAGGGAGACTAGCGGGTTGACAGATACGCAGTATTTT.

The chain couples TRBV19 to TRBJ1-1; D not certain. V lost 5 bases and J 1 base, leaving 8 bases between the germline ends. This CDR3 is 13 amino acids long. CDR1 and CDR2 (germline): LNHDA, SQIVND (reference sequence). The CDR3 DNA follows: TGTGCCAGTAGTTGGGCAGGGAACACTGAAGCTTTCTTT. Translating gives CASSWAGNTEAFF.

The chain carries TRBV6-5 and TRBJ2-3; weak D call: TRBD2 (6 bases). In germline, CDR1 is MNHEY, CDR2 SVGAGI. The germline V and J ends were trimmed by 7 bases and 6 bases, with 17 bases remaining between them. There are 14 residues in the CDR3. In DNA, the CDR3 is TGTGCCAGCACCACCCCATCAGGAGGGGATACGCAGTATTTT. Amino acids: CASTTPSGGDTQYF.

The chain joins TRBV5-1 to TRBJ2-7; 8 nucleotides agree with TRBD1. Germline CDR1 reads SGHRS; CDR2 reads YFSETQ. The CDR3 loop spans 15 amino acids. V was clipped by 4 bases and J by 1 base; unmatched bases: 7. The CDR3 DNA reads TGCGCCAGCAGCCCCGACAGGGGAACTTCCTACGAGCAGTACTTC. This sequence encodes CASSPDRGTSYEQYF.

The V gene is TRBV7-8, the J gene TRBJ2-1, with TRBD2 identical over 10 bases. The CDR3 totals 17 residues. V trimming: 3 bases; J trimming: 10 bases; junction bases outside the gene matches: 15. Germline V CDR1 and CDR2: SGHVS, FQNEAQ. The CDR3 here is CASSFNLAGALQWEQFF. For the CDR3, the DNA is TGTGCCAGCAGCTTCAACCTAGCGGGGGCCCTCCAATGGGAGCAGTTCTTC.

The chain is built from TRBV2 and TRBJ1-1, with no clear D. Germline V gene data show CDR1 as SNHLY and CDR2 as FYNNEI. V gave up 4 bases and J gave up 4 bases, with 13 bases separating them. The CDR3 sequence is 14 residues long. In nucleotides, the CDR3 is TGTGCCAGCAGTGGAGGCGTCCGGGGCACTGAAGCTTTCTTT. Protein sequence: CASSGGVRGTEAFF. Based on the CDR3 plus reference TRBV2 and TRBJ1-1, the full variable domain is EPEVTQTPSHQVTQMGQEVILRCVPISNHLYFYWYRQILGQKVEFLVSFYNNEISEKSEIFDDQFSVERPDGSNFTLKIRSTKLEDSAMYFCASSGGVRGTEAFFGQGTRLTVV.

The chain couples TRBV6-5 to TRBJ1-1; a possible D gene is TRBD1 (5 bases). This CDR3 spans 14 amino acids. Germline loops: CDR1 MNHEY, CDR2 SVGAGI. V was pared by 4 bases and J by 4 bases, with 13 bases between. CDR3: CASSSSTETTEAFF. The CDR3, as DNA: TGTGCCAGCAGTTCCTCGACAGAGACCACTGAAGCTTTCTTT.

In this sample, this clone turned up once. The chain employs TRBV5-1 and TRBJ2-5; 10 bases map to TRBD2. The length of the CDR3 is 15 residues. Germline loops: CDR1 SGHRS, CDR2 YFSETQ. The V and J ends lost 1 base and 1 base, in that order; junction bases with no gene match: 1. The CDR3 spells CASSLLAGGQETQYF. As DNA, the CDR3 is TGCGCCAGCAGCTTGTTAGCGGGGGGCCAAGAGACCCAGTACTTC.

The rearrangement joins TRBV27 to TRBJ2-7, with TRBD1 as a possible D gene (6 bases). CDR3 length: 14 residues. Trimming stripped 3 bases from V and 6 bases from J, with 15 bases between. Germline CDR1 reads MNHEY; CDR2 reads SMNVEV (reference sequence). CDR3 region: CASSFLIRGSEQYF. In DNA, the CDR3 is TGTGCCAGCAGTTTTTTAATCAGGGGCAGCGAGCAGTACTTC.